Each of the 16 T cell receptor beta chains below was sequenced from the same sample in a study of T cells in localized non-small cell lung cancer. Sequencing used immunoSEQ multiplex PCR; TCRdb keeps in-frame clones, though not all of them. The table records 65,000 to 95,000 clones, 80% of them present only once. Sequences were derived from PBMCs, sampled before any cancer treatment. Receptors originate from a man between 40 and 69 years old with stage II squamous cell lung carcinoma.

The chain's CDR3 is CASSAAPHRGVGYTF. The CDR3 nucleotides are TGTGCCAGCAGCGCTGCGCCCCATCGCGGCGTTGGCTACACCTTC. The rearrangement joins TRBV2 to TRBJ1-2, with D unresolved. The CDR3 is 15 amino acids. Trimming took 6 bases from V and 7 from J, leaving 21 bases between them. Germline assignment: CDR1 SNHLY and CDR2 FYNNEI.

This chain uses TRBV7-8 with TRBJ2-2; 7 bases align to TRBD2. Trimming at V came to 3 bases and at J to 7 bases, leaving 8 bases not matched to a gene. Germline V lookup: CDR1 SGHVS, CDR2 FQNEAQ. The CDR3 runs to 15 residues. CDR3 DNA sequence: TGTGCCAGCAGCTTGGATAAGGAGCGGGGCGGGGAGCTGTTTTTT. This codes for CASSLDKERGGELFF.

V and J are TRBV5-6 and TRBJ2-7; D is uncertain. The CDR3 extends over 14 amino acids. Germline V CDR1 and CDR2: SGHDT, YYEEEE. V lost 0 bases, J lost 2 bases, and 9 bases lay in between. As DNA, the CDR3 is TGTGCCAGCAGCTTGGCATCCAAGCCCTACGAGCAGTACTTC. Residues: CASSLASKPYEQYF.

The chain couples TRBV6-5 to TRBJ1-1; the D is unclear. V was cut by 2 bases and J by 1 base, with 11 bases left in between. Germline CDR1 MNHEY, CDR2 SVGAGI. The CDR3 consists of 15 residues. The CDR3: CASSYGVARNTEAFF. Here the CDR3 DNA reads TGTGCCAGCAGTTACGGGGTCGCAAGGAACACTGAAGCTTTCTTT.

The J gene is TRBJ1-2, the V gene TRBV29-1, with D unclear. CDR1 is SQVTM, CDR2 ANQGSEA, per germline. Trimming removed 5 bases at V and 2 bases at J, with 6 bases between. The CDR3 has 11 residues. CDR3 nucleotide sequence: TGCAGCGTTCCTGACAACTATGGCTACACCTTC. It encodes CSVPDNYGYTF.

CDR3 DNA: TGTGCCTGGAGTTGGCCGCAGGGCAATCAGCCCCAGCATTTT. This codes for CAWSWPQGNQPQHF. J is TRBJ1-5 and V is TRBV30; no clear D gene. Trimming shortened V by 2 bases and J by 2 bases, and 10 bases separated the two germline ends. Germline CDR1 is GTSNPN and CDR2 is SVGIG (reference sequence). This CDR3 spans 14 amino acids.

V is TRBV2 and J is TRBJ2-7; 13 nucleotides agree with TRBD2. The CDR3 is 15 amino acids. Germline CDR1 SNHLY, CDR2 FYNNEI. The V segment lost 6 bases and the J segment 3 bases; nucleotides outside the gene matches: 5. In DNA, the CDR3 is TGTGCCAGCAGGGAGACTAGCGGGGGGAACTACGAGCAGTACTTC. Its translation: CASRETSGGNYEQYF. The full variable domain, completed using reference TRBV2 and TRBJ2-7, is EPEVTQTPSHQVTQMGQEVILRCVPISNHLYFYWYRQILGQKVEFLVSFYNNEISEKSEIFDDQFSVERPDGSNFTLKIRSTKLEDSAMYFCASRETSGGNYEQYFGPGTRLTVT.

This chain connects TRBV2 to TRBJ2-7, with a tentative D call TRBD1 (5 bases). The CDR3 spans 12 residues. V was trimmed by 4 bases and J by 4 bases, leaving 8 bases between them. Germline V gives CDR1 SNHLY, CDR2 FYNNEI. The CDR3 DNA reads TGTGCCAGCAGTGCCCAGGGATACGAGCAGTACTTC. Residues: CASSAQGYEQYF.

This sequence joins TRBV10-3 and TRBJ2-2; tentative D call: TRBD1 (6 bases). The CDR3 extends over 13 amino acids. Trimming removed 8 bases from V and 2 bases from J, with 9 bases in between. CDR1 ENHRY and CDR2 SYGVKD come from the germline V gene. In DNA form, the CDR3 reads TGTGCCATCCGGACAGCTAACACCGGGGAGCTGTTTTTT. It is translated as CAIRTANTGELFF.

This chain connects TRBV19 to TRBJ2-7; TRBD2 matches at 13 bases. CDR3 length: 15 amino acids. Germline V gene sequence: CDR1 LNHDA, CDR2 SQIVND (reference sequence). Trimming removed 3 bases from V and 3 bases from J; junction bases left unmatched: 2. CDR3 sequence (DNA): TGTGCCAGTAGTATTGGACTAGCGGGAGTCTACGAGCAGTACTTC. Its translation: CASSIGLAGVYEQYF.

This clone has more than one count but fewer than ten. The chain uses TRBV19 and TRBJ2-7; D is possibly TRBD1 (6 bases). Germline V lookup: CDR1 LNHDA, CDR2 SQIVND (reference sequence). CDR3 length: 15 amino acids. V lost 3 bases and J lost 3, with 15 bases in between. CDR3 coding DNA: TGTGCCAGTAGTATTAATCTGGACAGAAGCTACGAGCAGTACTTC. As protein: CASSINLDRSYEQYF.

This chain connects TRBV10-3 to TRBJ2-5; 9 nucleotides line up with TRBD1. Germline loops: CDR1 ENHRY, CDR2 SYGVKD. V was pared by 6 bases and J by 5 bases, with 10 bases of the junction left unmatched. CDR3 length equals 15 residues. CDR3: CAISSMGQGRETQYF. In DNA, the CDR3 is TGTGCCATCAGCTCAATGGGACAGGGTAGGGAGACCCAGTACTTC.

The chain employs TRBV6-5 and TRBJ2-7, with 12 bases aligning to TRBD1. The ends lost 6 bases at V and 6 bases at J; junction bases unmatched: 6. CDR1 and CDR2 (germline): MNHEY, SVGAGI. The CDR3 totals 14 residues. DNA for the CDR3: TGTGCCAGCAGCGCCGGGACAGGGGGCGTCGAGCAGTACTTC. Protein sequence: CASSAGTGGVEQYF.

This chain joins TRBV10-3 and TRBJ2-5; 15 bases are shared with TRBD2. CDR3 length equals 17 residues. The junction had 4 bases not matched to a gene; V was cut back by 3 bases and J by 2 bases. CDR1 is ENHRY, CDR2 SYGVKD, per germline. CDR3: CAISDGGTSGRQETQYF. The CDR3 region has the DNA TGTGCCATCAGTGACGGGGGGACTAGCGGGAGGCAAGAGACCCAGTACTTC.

The CDR3 nucleotides read TGTGCCAGCTCACTCCAGCTGGGACAGGGGTCTGGAAACACCATATATTTT. It yields the protein CASSLQLGQGSGNTIYF. V and J are TRBV18 and TRBJ1-3; 10 positions agree with TRBD1. Trimming removed 4 bases from V and 1 base from J; junction bases left unmatched: 7. CDR1 and CDR2 from the germline V gene are KGHSH and LQKENI. The CDR3 length is 17 residues.

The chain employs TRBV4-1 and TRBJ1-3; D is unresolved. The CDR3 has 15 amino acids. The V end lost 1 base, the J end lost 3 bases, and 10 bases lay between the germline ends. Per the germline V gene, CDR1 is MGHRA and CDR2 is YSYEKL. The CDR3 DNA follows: TGCGCCAGCAGCCAAGGGAGGAACGGTGGAAACACCATATATTTT. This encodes CASSQGRNGGNTIYF.